This T cell receptor beta chain was sequenced in a study of T cells in Graves' hyperthyroidism and ophthalmopathy. Amplified TCR beta CDR3 regions came from RNA transcripts. A set of HTBI primers served as the primers for a first-round RT-PCR of the TCR CDR3. MiXCR was run by TCRdb on the multiplex PCR reads, yielding one entry per CDR3 protein. There are some 360,000 distinct CDR3 sequences in the sample; 15% to 20% occur only once, and 15% to 17% lies in the top ten. J was trimmed by 5 bases and V by 3 bases; bases with no gene match: 9. Germline V lookup: CDR1 SEHNR, CDR2 FQNEAQ (reference sequence). The CDR3 has 15 residues. This clonotype was detected ten times or more.

This chain joins TRBV7-9 and TRBJ2-5, with 7 bases aligning to TRBD2. The TCR sequence derives from a woman between 40 and 55 years old with Graves' ophthalmopathy. The sample taken for sequencing was blood. As DNA, the CDR3 is TGTGCCAGCAGCTTTGGAGGAGTCGGGGGGGAGACCCAGTACTTC. Translated, it gives CASSFGGVGGETQYF.